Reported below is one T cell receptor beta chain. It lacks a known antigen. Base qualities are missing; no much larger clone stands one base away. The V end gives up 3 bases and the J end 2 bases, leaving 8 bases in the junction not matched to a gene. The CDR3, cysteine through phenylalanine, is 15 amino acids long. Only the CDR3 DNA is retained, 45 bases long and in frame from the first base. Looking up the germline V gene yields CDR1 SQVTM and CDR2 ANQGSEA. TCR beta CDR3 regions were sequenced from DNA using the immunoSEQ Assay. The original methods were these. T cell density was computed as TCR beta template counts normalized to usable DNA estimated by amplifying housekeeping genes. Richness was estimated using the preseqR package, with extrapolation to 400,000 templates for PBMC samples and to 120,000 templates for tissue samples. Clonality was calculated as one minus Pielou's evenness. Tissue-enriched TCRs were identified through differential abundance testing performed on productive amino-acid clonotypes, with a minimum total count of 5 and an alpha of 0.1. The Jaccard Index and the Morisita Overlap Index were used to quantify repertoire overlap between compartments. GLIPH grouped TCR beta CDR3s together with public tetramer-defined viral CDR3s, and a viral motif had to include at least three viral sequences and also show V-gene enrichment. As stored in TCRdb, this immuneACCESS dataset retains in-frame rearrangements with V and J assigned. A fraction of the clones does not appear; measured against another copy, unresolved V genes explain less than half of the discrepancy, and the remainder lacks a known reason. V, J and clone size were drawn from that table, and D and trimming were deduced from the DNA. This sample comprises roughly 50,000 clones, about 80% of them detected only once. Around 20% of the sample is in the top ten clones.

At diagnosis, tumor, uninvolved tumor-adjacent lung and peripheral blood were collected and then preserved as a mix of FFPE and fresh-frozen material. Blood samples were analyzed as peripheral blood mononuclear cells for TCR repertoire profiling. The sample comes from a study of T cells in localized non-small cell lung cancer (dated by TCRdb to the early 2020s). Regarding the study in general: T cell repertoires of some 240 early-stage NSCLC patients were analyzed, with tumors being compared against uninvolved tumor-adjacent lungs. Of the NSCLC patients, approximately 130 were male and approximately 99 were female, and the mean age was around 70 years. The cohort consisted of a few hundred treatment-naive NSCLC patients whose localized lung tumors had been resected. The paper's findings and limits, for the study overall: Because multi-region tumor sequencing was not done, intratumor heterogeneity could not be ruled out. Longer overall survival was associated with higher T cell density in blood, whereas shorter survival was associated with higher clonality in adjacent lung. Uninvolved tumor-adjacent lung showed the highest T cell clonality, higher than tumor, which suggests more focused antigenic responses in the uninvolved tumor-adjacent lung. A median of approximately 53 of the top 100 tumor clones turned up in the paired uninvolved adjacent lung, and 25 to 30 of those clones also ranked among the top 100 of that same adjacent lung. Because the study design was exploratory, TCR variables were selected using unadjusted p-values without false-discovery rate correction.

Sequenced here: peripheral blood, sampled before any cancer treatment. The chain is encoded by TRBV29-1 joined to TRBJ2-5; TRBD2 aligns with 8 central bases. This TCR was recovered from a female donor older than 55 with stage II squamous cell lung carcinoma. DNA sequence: TGCAGCGTTGAGGGCGGGGGGTTTTATCAAGAGACCCAGTACTTC. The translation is CSVEGGGFYQETQYF.